The sequence of this T cell receptor beta chain was determined in a study of cytomegalovirus exposure and HLA in healthy donors. Germline-derived CDR1 and CDR2 are SQVTM and ANQGSEA. V shed 6 bases and J 3 bases; nucleotides not matched to a gene: 3. CDR3 length: 12 amino acids. The PCR used 60 Vbeta and 13 Jbeta primers. Profiled with immunoSEQ multiplex PCR; TCRdb holds only in-frame clones, not every one. Of hundreds of thousands of clones detected, approximately 80% appear once; the ten largest clones hold 0.58%. Input material: PBMCs. The gene calls are TRBV29-1 and TRBJ1-2, with 8 bases identical to TRBD1. The clonotype comes from a woman in her forties in good health and CMV-seronegative. The CDR3, as DNA: TGCAGCGTCTGGGGACAGGACTATGGCTACACCTTC. This sequence encodes CSVWGQDYGYTF. Full variable domain (outside the CDR3, taken from reference TRBV29-1 and TRBJ1-2): SAVISQKPSRDICQRGTSLTIQCQVDSQVTMMFWYRQQPGQSLTLIATANQGSEATYESGFVIDKFPISRPNLTFSTLTVSNMSPEDSSIYLCSVWGQDYGYTFGSGTRLTVV.